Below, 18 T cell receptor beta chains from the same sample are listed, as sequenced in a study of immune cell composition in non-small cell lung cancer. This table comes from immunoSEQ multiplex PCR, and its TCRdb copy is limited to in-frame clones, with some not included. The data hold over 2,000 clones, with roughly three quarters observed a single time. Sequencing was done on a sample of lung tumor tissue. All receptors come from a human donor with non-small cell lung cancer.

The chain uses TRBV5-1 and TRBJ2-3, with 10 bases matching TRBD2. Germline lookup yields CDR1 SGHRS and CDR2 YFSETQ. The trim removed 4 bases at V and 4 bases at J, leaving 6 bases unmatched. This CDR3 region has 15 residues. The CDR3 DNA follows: TGCGCCAGCAGCAAAGCTAGCGGGAGAGCAGATACGCAGTATTTT. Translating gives CASSKASGRADTQYF.

The CDR3 DNA reads TGCGCCAGCAGCCAGCGTGGCGGGGAACGGCGGGGGGCCGGGGAGCTGTTTTTT. Residues: CASSQRGGERRGAGELFF. The chain has TRBV4-1 and TRBJ2-2; 8 positions match TRBD2. There are 18 residues in the CDR3. The germline gives CDR1 MGHRA, CDR2 YSYEKL. V lost 3 bases, J lost 6 bases, and 15 bases stayed unmatched.

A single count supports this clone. The DNA of the CDR3 is TGCGCCAGCAAGGGCGGGGGAGACTATGGCTACACCTTC. This translates into CASKGGGDYGYTF. The rearrangement uses TRBV10-2 and TRBJ1-2, with D possibly matching TRBD1 (5 bases). Germline assignment: CDR1 WSHSY and CDR2 SAAADI. The ends were cut back, 7 bases at V and 3 bases at J, with 12 bases in the middle. The CDR3 runs 13 residues.

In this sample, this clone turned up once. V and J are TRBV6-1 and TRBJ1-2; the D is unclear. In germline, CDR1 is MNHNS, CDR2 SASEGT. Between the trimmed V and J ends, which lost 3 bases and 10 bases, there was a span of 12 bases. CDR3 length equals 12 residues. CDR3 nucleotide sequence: TGTGCCAGCAGTGAGTATGGAGGATACTACACCTTC. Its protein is CASSEYGGYYTF.

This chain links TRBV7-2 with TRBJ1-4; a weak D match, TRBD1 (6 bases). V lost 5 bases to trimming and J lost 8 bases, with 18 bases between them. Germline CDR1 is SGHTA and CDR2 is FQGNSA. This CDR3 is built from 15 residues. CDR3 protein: CASSTGTFLGEKLFF. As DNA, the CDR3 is TGTGCCAGCAGCACAGGGACCTTTCTAGGGGAAAAACTGTTTTTT.

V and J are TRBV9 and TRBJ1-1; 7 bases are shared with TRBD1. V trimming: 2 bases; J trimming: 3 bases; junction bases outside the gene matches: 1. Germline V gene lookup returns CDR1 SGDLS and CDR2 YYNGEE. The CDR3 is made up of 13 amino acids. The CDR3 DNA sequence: TGTGCCAGCAGCGTCGACAGGGACACTGAAGCTTTCTTT. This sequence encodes CASSVDRDTEAFF.

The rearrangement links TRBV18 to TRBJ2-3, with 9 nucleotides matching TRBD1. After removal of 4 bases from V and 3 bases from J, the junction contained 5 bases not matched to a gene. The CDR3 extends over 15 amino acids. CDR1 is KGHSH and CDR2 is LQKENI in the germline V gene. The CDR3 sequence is CASSLQGARTDTQYF. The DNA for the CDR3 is TGTGCCAGCTCACTACAGGGGGCGAGGACAGATACGCAGTATTTT.

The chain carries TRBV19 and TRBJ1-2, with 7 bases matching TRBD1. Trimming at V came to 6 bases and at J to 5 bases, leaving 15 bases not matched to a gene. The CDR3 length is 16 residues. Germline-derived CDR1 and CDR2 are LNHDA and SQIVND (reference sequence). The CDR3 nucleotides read TGTGCCAGTAGCACCAGTATCCGGGACAGACCATATGGCTACACCTTC. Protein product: CASSTSIRDRPYGYTF.

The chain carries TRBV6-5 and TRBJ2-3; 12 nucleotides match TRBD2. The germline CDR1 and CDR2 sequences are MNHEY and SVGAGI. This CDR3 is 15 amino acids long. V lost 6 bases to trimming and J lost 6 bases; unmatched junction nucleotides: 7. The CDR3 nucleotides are TGTGCCAGCAGGAGGACTAGCGGGATTTGGGATACGCAGTATTTT. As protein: CASRRTSGIWDTQYF.

This CDR3 reads CASSEVHEQYF. The CDR3 DNA is TGTGCCAGCAGTGAGGTCCACGAGCAGTACTTC. This rearrangement joins TRBV25-1 to TRBJ2-5; D is uncertain. Gene TRBJ2-7 matches the end of the DNA better, so the J call may be wrong. CDR1 and CDR2 (germline): MGHDK, SYGVNS. This CDR3 spans 11 amino acids.

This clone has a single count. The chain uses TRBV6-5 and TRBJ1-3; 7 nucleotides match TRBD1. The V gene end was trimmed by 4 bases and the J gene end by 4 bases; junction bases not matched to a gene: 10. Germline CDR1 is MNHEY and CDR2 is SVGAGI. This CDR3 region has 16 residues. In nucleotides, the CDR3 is TGTGCCAGCAGTTCCGAACAGGGGATGGAGGGAAACACCATATATTTT. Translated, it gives CASSSEQGMEGNTIYF.

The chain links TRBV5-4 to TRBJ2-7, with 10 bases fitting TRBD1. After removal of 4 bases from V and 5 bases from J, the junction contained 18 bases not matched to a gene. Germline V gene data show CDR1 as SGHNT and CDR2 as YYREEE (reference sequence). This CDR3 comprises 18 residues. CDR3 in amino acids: CASSRDRSGQGFSNEQYF. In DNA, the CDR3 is TGTGCCAGCAGCCGGGACAGATCGGGACAGGGGTTTTCCAACGAGCAGTACTTC.

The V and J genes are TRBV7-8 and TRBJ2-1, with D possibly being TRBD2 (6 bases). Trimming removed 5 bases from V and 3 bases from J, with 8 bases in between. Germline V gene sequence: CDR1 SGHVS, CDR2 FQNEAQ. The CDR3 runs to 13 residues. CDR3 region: CASSRGFYNEQFF. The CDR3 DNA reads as TGTGCCAGCAGCCGGGGGTTCTACAATGAGCAGTTCTTC.

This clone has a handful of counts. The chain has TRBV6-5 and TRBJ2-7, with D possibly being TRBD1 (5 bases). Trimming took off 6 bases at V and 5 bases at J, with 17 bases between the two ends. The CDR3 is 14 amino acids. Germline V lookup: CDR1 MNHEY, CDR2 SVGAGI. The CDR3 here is CASRINEQGHEQYF. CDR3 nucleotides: TGTGCCAGCAGGATAAACGAGCAGGGTCACGAGCAGTACTTC.

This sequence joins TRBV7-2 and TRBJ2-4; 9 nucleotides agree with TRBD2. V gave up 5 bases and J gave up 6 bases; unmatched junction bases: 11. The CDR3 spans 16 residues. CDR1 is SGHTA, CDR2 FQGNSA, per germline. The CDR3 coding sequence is TGTGCCAGCAGCCATCAGAGAGGCGGGGGGGGAAACATTCAGTACTTC. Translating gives CASSHQRGGGGNIQYF. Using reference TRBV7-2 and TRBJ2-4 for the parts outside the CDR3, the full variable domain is GAGVSQSPSNKVTEKGKDVELRCDPISGHTALYWYRQSLGQGLEFLIYFQGNSAPDKSGLPSDRFSAERTGGSVSTLTIQRTQQEDSAVYLCASSHQRGGGGNIQYFGAGTRLSVL.

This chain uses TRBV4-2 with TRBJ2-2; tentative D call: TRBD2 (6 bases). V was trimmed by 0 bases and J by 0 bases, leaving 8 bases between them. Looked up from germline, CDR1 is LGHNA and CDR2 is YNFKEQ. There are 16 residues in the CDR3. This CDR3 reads CASSQDRGTNTGELFF. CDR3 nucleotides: TGTGCCAGCAGCCAAGACCGGGGGACGAACACCGGGGAGCTGTTTTTT.

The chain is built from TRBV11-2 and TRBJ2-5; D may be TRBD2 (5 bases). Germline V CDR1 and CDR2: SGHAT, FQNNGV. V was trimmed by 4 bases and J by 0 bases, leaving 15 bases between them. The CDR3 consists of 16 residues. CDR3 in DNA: TGTGCCAGCAGCTCCGGACTTAGCCGGAACCAAGAGACCCAGTACTTC. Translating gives CASSSGLSRNQETQYF.

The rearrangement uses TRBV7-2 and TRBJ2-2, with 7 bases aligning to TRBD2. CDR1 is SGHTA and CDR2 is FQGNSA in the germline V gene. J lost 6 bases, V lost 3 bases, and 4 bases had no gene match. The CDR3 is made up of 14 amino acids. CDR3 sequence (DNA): TGTGCCAGCAGCTTGGGAGGGGTAGCCGGGGAGCTGTTTTTT. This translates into CASSLGGVAGELFF. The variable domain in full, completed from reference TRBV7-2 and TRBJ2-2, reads GAGVSQSPSNKVTEKGKDVELRCDPISGHTALYWYRQSLGQGLEFLIYFQGNSAPDKSGLPSDRFSAERTGGSVSTLTIQRTQQEDSAVYLCASSLGGVAGELFFGEGSRLTVL.